These 18 T cell receptor beta chains originate from one sample sequenced in a study of human T cells and chemical hapten exposure. Described time point: pre-sensitization, week 0. As to treatment: therapeutic diphenylcyclopropenone sensitization with weekly scalp DPC. TCRdb re-derived calls from the RACE reads in MiXCR, one entry per CDR3 protein. The data contain some 110,000 distinct CDR3 sequences, roughly 12% of them singletons. The source material was whole blood, sampled in connection with sensitization to the hapten diphenylcyclopropenone (DPC). These receptors all stem from a woman between 50 and 59 years old with alopecia areata. Some clones in this sample may be carry-over from other donors' samples.

This clonotype turned up a few times. CDR3 nucleotide sequence: TGCGCCATCCGTAGGGGCAATGAGCAGTTCTTC. Amino acids: CAIRRGNEQFF. The chain couples TRBV4-1 to TRBJ2-1, with D perhaps matching TRBD1 (5 bases). Per the germline V gene, CDR1 is MGHRA and CDR2 is YSYEKL. Trimming removed 10 bases from V and 6 bases from J, with 10 bases in between. This CDR3 has 11 amino acids.

This clonotype was recorded many times. CDR3 sequence: CAGRPSSGNTIYF. The CDR3 DNA reads as TGTGCCGGAAGGCCGTCCTCTGGAAACACCATATATTTT. The genes are TRBV7-9 and TRBJ1-3; the D is unclear. V gave up 11 bases and J gave up 0 bases, with 11 bases separating them. The germline V gene encodes CDR1 SEHNR and CDR2 FQNEAQ (reference sequence). The CDR3 spans 13 residues.

This clonotype has just a few counts. The gene calls are TRBV11-2 and TRBJ1-4, with D unresolved. This CDR3 is built from 13 residues. Germline CDR1 is SGHAT and CDR2 is FQNNGV. V lost 5 bases, J lost 4 bases, and 8 bases lay in between. The CDR3 DNA sequence: TGTGCCAGCAGCCCTCAGATTAATGAAAAACTGTTTTTT. This encodes CASSPQINEKLFF.

The sample holds a few counts of this clonotype. This chain's CDR3 is CASSPWTIGLSEAFF. The CDR3 coding sequence is TGTGCCAGCAGCCCTTGGACCATAGGGCTATCGGAAGCTTTCTTT. This chain links TRBV7-8 with TRBJ1-1; D call uncertain. V lost 5 bases and J lost 8, with 21 bases in between. CDR1 and CDR2 from the germline V gene are SGHVS and FQNEAQ. The CDR3 is 15 residues long.

This clonotype has just a few counts. Because the CDR3 is missing its conserved closing phenylalanine or tryptophan, this is likely a read error. This chain uses TRBV18 with TRBJ1-1; unclear D gene. CDR1 is KGHSH, CDR2 LQKENI, per germline. The V end lost 5 bases, the J end lost 1 base, and 8 bases lay between the germline ends. There are 13 residues in the CDR3. The CDR3 loop reads CASSIGENTEAFS. The CDR3 bases are TGTGCCAGCTCAATCGGGGAGAACACTGAAGCTTTCTCT.

V gene TRBV7-6 combines with J gene TRBJ2-5; a possible D gene is TRBD2 (6 bases). Deletions cut 5 bases from V and 0 bases from J, with 16 bases between. In germline, CDR1 is SGHVS, CDR2 FNYEAQ. This CDR3 is built from 16 residues. The CDR3 coding sequence is TGTGCCAGCAGCGTAGGGGACTCCTGGTACCAAGAGACCCAGTACTTC. It yields the protein CASSVGDSWYQETQYF. The whole variable domain, remainder taken from reference TRBV7-6 and TRBJ2-5, is GAGVSQSPRYKVTKRGQDVALRCDPISGHVSLYWYRQALGQGPEFLTYFNYEAQQDKSGLPNDRFSAERPEGSISTLTIQRTEQRDSAMYRCASSVGDSWYQETQYFGPGTRLLVL.

The chain combines TRBV7-2 with TRBJ1-1; D not certain. The germline gives CDR1 SGHTA, CDR2 FQGNSA. Trimming took 5 bases from V and 1 from J, leaving 8 bases between them. The length of the CDR3 is 13 residues. The CDR3 DNA follows: TGTGCCAGCAGCGCGCAGGAGAACACTGAAGCTTTCTTT. This codes for CASSAQENTEAFF.

The CDR3 nucleotides read TGTGCCAGCAGTTGGGTGGGGAGCACAGATACGCAGTATTTT. Its protein product is CASSWVGSTDTQYF. The gene calls are TRBV6-6 and TRBJ2-3; D is uncertain. In germline, CDR1 is MNHNY, CDR2 SVGAGI (reference sequence). V was clipped by 4 bases and J by 0 bases, with 8 bases between them. This CDR3 spans 14 amino acids.

V gene TRBV6-2 or TRBV6-3 combines with J gene TRBJ2-1; no clear D gene. V was pared by 0 bases and J by 10 bases, with 10 bases between. The germline gives CDR1 MNHEY, CDR2 SVGEGT. This CDR3 spans 13 amino acids. The CDR3 reads CASSYSTLLEQFF. The DNA for the CDR3 is TGTGCCAGCAGTTACTCGACCTTACTAGAGCAGTTCTTC.

This clonotype was observed a handful of times. The rearrangement uses TRBV4-1 and TRBJ1-6, with D tentatively TRBD1 (5 bases). The CDR3 spans 16 residues. Germline V CDR1 and CDR2: MGHRA, YSYEKL. Trimming removed 0 bases from V and 12 bases from J, with 18 bases in between. The CDR3 spells CASSQETGARGEPLHF. The CDR3 DNA follows: TGCGCCAGCAGCCAAGAAACCGGCGCAAGGGGAGAACCCCTCCACTTT.

This clonotype was counted a few times. The rearrangement links TRBV11-2 to TRBJ2-3; no reliable D call. CDR1 is SGHAT, CDR2 FQNNGV, per germline. This CDR3 is built from 12 residues. Between the trimmed V and J ends, which lost 5 bases and 6 bases, there was a span of 9 bases. The chain's CDR3 is CASSTAVDTQYF. The CDR3 DNA follows: TGTGCCAGCAGCACGGCCGTTGATACGCAGTATTTT.

The chain recombines TRBV29-1 with TRBJ2-5, with unresolved D. Germline-derived CDR1 and CDR2 are SQVTM and ANQGSEA. Trimming took 5 bases from V and 0 from J, leaving 10 bases between them. CDR3 length: 13 amino acids. This CDR3 is CSVNAEYQETQYF. The CDR3 DNA reads as TGCAGCGTTAACGCGGAGTACCAAGAGACCCAGTACTTC.

This clonotype turned up a few times. The J gene is TRBJ2-1, the V gene TRBV29-1; tentatively, D is TRBD2 (5 bases). The CDR3 consists of 11 residues. V was trimmed by 7 bases and J by 6 bases, leaving 10 bases between them. Per germline, CDR1 SQVTM and CDR2 ANQGSEA. The CDR3, as DNA: TGCAGCGGGGTGAGGGTCAATGAGCAGTTCTTC. As protein: CSGVRVNEQFF.

This clonotype was seen a few times. The V and J genes are TRBV5-1 and TRBJ1-6, with 11 bases aligning to TRBD1. V lost 0 bases, J lost 13 bases, and 9 bases stayed unmatched. Germline V gene lookup returns CDR1 SGHRS and CDR2 YFSETQ. This CDR3 contains 16 residues. The CDR3 DNA reads as TGCGCCAGCAGCTTGGTAGGACCGGGACAGGGGGTCCCCCTCCACTTT. Protein: CASSLVGPGQGVPLHF.

This clonotype was seen more than once but under ten times. The gene calls are TRBV3-1 and TRBJ2-4; D gene uncertain. In germline, CDR1 is LGHDT, CDR2 YNNKEL (reference sequence). The V end lost 3 bases, the J end lost 0 bases, and 9 bases lay between the germline ends. The CDR3 is 15 residues long. The CDR3 DNA reads as TGTGCCAGCAGCCACACCCCAATAGCCAAAAACATTCAGTACTTC. This codes for CASSHTPIAKNIQYF.

This clonotype was seen many times. The chain combines TRBV11-2 with TRBJ2-1, with unresolved D. V was shortened by 5 bases and J by 4 bases, with 12 bases between the two germline ends. The CDR3 has 14 residues. Germline lookup yields CDR1 SGHAT and CDR2 FQNNGV. This chain's CDR3 is CASSLRDRYNEQFF. CDR3 sequence (DNA): TGTGCCAGCAGCCTCCGCGACCGATACAATGAGCAGTTCTTC.

The rearrangement uses TRBV7-6 and TRBJ2-5; TRBD2 agrees at 10 bases. Germline V gives CDR1 SGHVS, CDR2 FNYEAQ. The CDR3 sequence is 14 residues long. With V trimmed by 5 bases and J by 7 bases, 7 bases remained unmatched. CDR3 residues: CASSPGLAAGTQYF. The CDR3 DNA follows: TGTGCCAGCAGCCCCGGACTAGCGGCAGGGACCCAGTACTTC.

The table lists this clonotype with many counts. This rearrangement joins TRBV7-2 to TRBJ2-2; 11 nucleotides align to TRBD2. V dropped 0 bases and J dropped 0; count of bases not matched to a gene: 3. The germline V gene has CDR1 SGHTA and CDR2 FQGNSA. The CDR3 is made up of 18 amino acids. The CDR3 protein is CASSLALAGASNTGELFF. The CDR3 DNA reads TGTGCCAGCAGCTTAGCACTAGCGGGGGCCTCGAACACCGGGGAGCTGTTTTTT.